This T cell receptor beta chain was sequenced for a study of blood T cell repertoires in COVID-19. Assay used: immunoSEQ multiplex PCR; TCRdb lists only in-frame clones, some missing. Here the sample spans 230,000 or so clones, more than 65% being singletons. In its sample, this clone was seen a few times. The CDR3 extends over 13 amino acids. V dropped 5 bases and J dropped 7; count of bases not matched to a gene: 7. CDR1 and CDR2 (germline): WNHNN, SYGVQD (reference sequence). The receptor was derived from a man between 45 and 60 years old who had recovered from COVID-19. What was sequenced was PBMCs or T cells enriched from blood (not recorded which). V usage is TRBV10-1 and J usage is TRBJ2-7, with 8 nucleotides matching TRBD1. DNA of the CDR3: TGCGCCAGCAGTTCAAATACAGGGGGAGAGCAGTACTTC. Translating it yields CASSSNTGGEQYF.